These 6 T cell receptor beta chains share one sample of origin, sequenced in a study of Graves' ophthalmopathy and Graves' hyperthyroidism. Investigators amplified TCR beta CDR3 regions from RNA transcripts. First-round RT-PCR relied on HTBI primers, and a second-round multiplex PCR came next. TCRdb re-derived calls from the multiplex PCR reads in MiXCR, one entry per CDR3 protein. The sample contains roughly 400,000 distinct CDR3 sequences, about 15% of which appear only once. Sequenced sample: peripheral blood. These receptor sequences come from an adult woman with stable Graves' hyperthyroidism.

This clonotype was seen a few times. A read error may explain this, as a much larger clone is one base away. The chain carries TRBV6-1 and TRBJ1-1; 7 bases are a match to TRBD1. Germline V lookup: CDR1 MNHNS, CDR2 SASEGT. Trimming cost V 6 bases and J 1 base; bases outside gene matches: 5. CDR3 length: 14 residues. The CDR3 sequence: CASRDRDWNTEAFF. CDR3 coding DNA: TGTGCCAGCAGAGACAGGGATTGGAACACTGAAGCTTTCTTT.

This clonotype was counted ten times or more. The chain employs TRBV7-9 and TRBJ2-7; 8 bases agree with TRBD2. Losses at the gene ends were 5 bases for V and 2 bases for J; bases not matched to a gene: 5. This CDR3 has 14 residues. Germline-derived CDR1 and CDR2 are SEHNR and FQNEAQ (reference sequence). The CDR3 sequence is CASSPAGAPYEQYF. CDR3 coding DNA: TGTGCCAGCAGCCCAGCGGGAGCCCCCTACGAGCAGTACTTC.

Ten or more counts support this clonotype. The V gene is TRBV6-2 or TRBV6-3, the J gene TRBJ2-7; maybe TRBD2 (5 bases). From germline, CDR1 is MNHEY and CDR2 SVGEGT. With 7 bases removed from V and 1 base from J, the gap between germline ends came to 17 bases. This CDR3 contains 15 residues. The CDR3 sequence is CASTNTGGRSYEQYF. CDR3 coding DNA: TGTGCCAGCACCAACACCGGAGGCAGATCCTACGAGCAGTACTTC.

This clonotype was seen repeatedly, ten times or more. The rearrangement joins TRBV12-3 or TRBV12-4 to TRBJ2-2; unclear D gene. V lost 7 bases and J 1 base, leaving 7 bases between the germline ends. The CDR3 has 13 residues. CDR3 protein: CASTAGNTGELFF. The CDR3 DNA sequence: TGTGCCAGCACCGCAGGGAACACCGGGGAGCTGTTTTTT.

This clonotype was seen ten or more times. The V and J genes are TRBV12-3 or TRBV12-4 and TRBJ2-2; 8 bases fit TRBD2. V trimming: 5 bases; J trimming: 2 bases; junction bases outside the gene matches: 7. The CDR3 runs 16 residues. The CDR3 loop is CASSPGTRGNTGELFF. Here the CDR3 DNA reads TGTGCCAGCAGTCCCGGGACTAGAGGAAACACCGGGGAGCTGTTTTTT.

J is TRBJ1-1 and V is TRBV6-1; TRBD1 agrees at 8 bases. With 6 bases clipped from V and 1 base from J, the junction kept 7 bases outside the gene matches. Germline values: CDR1 MNHNS, CDR2 SASEGT. CDR3 length equals 15 residues. The CDR3: CASSPAGGRNTEAFF. CDR3 bases: TGTGCCAGCAGCCCAGCAGGGGGCCGGAACACTGAAGCTTTCTTT.